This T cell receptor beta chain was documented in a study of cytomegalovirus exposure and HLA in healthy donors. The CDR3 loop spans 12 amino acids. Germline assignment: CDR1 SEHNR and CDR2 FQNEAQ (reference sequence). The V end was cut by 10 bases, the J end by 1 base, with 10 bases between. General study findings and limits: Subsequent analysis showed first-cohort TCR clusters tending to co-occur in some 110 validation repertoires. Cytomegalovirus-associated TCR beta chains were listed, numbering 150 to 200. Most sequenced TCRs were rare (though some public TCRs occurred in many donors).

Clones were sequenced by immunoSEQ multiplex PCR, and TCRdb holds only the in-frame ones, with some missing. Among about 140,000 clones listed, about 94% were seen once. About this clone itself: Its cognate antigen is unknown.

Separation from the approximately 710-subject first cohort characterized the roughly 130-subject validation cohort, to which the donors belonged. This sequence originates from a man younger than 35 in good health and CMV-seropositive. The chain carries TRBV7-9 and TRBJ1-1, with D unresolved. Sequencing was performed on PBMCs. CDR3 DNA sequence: TGTGCCATCAAGCATCAGAACACTGAAGCTTTCTTT. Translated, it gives CAIKHQNTEAFF. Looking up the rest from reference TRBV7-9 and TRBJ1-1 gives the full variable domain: DTGVSQNPRHKITKRGQNVTFRCDPISEHNRLYWYRQTLGQGPEFLTYFQNEAQLEKSRLLSDRFSAERPKGSFSTLEIQRTEQGDSAMYLCAIKHQNTEAFFGQGTRLTVV.